These 20 T cell receptor beta chains were all obtained from the same sample, sequenced in a study of T cell responses to AZD1222 COVID-19 vaccine. The method was immunoSEQ multiplex PCR; TCRdb's version includes in-frame clones alone and lacks a portion of them. The profile shows about 150,000 clones, 90% of them singletons. Specimen: peripheral blood, collected on day 0 of AZD1222 vaccination. These receptors were collected from an adult in good health.

This clone was recorded only once. Here the CDR3 reads CASSLAQGYPNYGYTF. In nucleotides, the CDR3 is TGTGCCAGCAGCTTAGCGCAGGGCTACCCTAACTATGGCTACACCTTC. The V and J genes are TRBV7-9 and TRBJ1-2, with D maybe TRBD1 (5 bases). With 0 bases removed from V and 0 bases from J, the gap between germline ends came to 11 bases. Germline V gene sequence: CDR1 SEHNR, CDR2 FQNEAQ (reference sequence). The CDR3 runs 16 residues. The variable domain in full, completed from reference TRBV7-9 and TRBJ1-2, reads DTGVSQNPRHKITKRGQNVTFRCDPISEHNRLYWYRQTLGQGPEFLTYFQNEAQLEKSRLLSDRFSAERPKGSFSTLEIQRTEQGDSAMYLCASSLAQGYPNYGYTFGSGTRLTVV.

This rearrangement joins TRBV11-3 to TRBJ1-1; D uncertain. Trimming shortened V by 5 bases and J by 5 bases, and 18 bases separated the two germline ends. This CDR3 is 15 amino acids long. Looked up from germline, CDR1 is SGHNT and CDR2 is YENEEA. CDR3 sequence (DNA): TGTGCCAGCAGCCCCACGGTCGAAGGGTGGACTGAAGCTTTCTTT. It is translated as CASSPTVEGWTEAFF.

This sequence joins TRBV20-1 and TRBJ2-1; possible D gene TRBD1, 5 bases. CDR3 length: 10 amino acids. Germline CDR1 is DFQATT and CDR2 is SNEGSKA (reference sequence). V shed 6 bases and J shed 9 bases, with 9 bases lying between them. The chain's CDR3 is CSAAGFEQFF. Here the CDR3 DNA reads TGCAGTGCGGCAGGGTTTGAGCAGTTCTTC.

V and J are TRBV4-2 and TRBJ1-5; unclear D gene. V lost 6 bases, J lost 0 bases, and 12 bases lay in between. Germline V gene lookup returns CDR1 LGHNA and CDR2 YNFKEQ. CDR3 length: 15 residues. For the CDR3, the DNA is TGTGCCAGCAGGAAAGGAACGGATAGCAATCAGCCCCAGCATTTT. It yields the protein CASRKGTDSNQPQHF.

This chain links TRBV6-6 with TRBJ2-7; 7 nucleotides match TRBD1. CDR3 size: 17 residues. Germline loops: CDR1 MNHNY, CDR2 SVGAGI (reference sequence). V gave up 5 bases and J gave up 0 bases; unmatched junction bases: 13. The CDR3 loop reads CASSPVTNWDSSYEQYF. The DNA for the CDR3 is TGTGCCAGCAGTCCCGTGACGAACTGGGACAGCTCCTACGAGCAGTACTTC.

The V call is TRBV9, the J call TRBJ2-7, with D possibly being TRBD1 (5 bases). Germline V gene lookup returns CDR1 SGDLS and CDR2 YYNGEE. This CDR3 has 14 residues. Trimming removed 0 bases from V and 2 bases from J, with 9 bases in between. This CDR3 reads CASSVGRVAYEQYF. CDR3 sequence (DNA): TGTGCCAGCAGCGTAGGCAGGGTGGCCTACGAGCAGTACTTC.

The rearrangement joins TRBV28 to TRBJ1-2; a possible D gene is TRBD1 (6 bases). The CDR3 is made up of 14 amino acids. Trimming pared 2 bases from V and 5 bases from J, leaving 12 bases between. Per germline, CDR1 MDHEN and CDR2 SYDVKM. This CDR3 reads CASSLPGTSYGYTF. The CDR3 DNA sequence: TGTGCCAGCAGTTTACCCGGGACATCTTATGGCTACACCTTC.

V and J are TRBV18 and TRBJ2-7, with D tentatively TRBD1 (6 bases). Germline lookup yields CDR1 KGHSH and CDR2 LQKENI. The V gene lost 3 bases and the J gene lost 0 bases, with 6 bases spanning the gap. The CDR3 is 13 residues long. CDR3 protein: CASSPDSSYEQYF. The CDR3 DNA reads as TGTGCCAGCTCACCGGACAGCTCCTACGAGCAGTACTTC.

V usage is TRBV5-5 and J usage is TRBJ1-1; 7 bases fit TRBD1. Germline CDR1 reads SGHKS; CDR2 reads YYEKEE (reference sequence). CDR3 length: 15 residues. Trimming took 4 bases from V and 10 from J; bases not matched to a gene: 16. Written as DNA, the CDR3 is TGTGCCAGCAGCCCTGGTTCAGGGGGGCTAACGGGAGCTTTCTTT. It translates to CASSPGSGGLTGAFF. The full variable domain, with the rest looked up from reference TRBV5-5 and TRBJ1-1, is DAGVTQSPTHLIKTRGQQVTLRCSPISGHKSVSWYQQVLGQGPQFIFQYYEKEERGRGNFPDRFSARQFPNYSSELNVNALLLGDSALYLCASSPGSGGLTGAFFGQGTRLTVV.

J is TRBJ1-3 and V is TRBV4-1; TRBD1 agrees at 9 bases. Looked up from germline, CDR1 is MGHRA and CDR2 is YSYEKL. The junction had 5 bases not matched to a gene; V was cut back by 1 base and J by 4 bases. The CDR3 totals 16 residues. The CDR3 coding sequence is TGCGCCAGCAGCCAAGTGGGGACAGGGAGAGGAAACACCATATATTTT. Protein sequence: CASSQVGTGRGNTIYF.

The chain is built from TRBV6-5 and TRBJ1-2; no definite D call. The germline V gene has CDR1 MNHEY and CDR2 SVGAGI. The CDR3 runs 15 residues. V lost 0 bases to trimming and J lost 4 bases, with 12 bases between them. The CDR3 spells CASSYSATEAYGYTF. Written as DNA, the CDR3 is TGTGCCAGCAGTTACTCAGCTACAGAAGCCTATGGCTACACCTTC.

The V and J genes are TRBV18 and TRBJ1-1; a possible D gene is TRBD1 (5 bases). The CDR3 is 15 amino acids. The ends were cut back, 2 bases at V and 3 bases at J, with 13 bases in the middle. From germline, CDR1 is KGHSH and CDR2 LQKENI. The CDR3: CASSPAGVRDTEAFF. The CDR3 bases are TGTGCCAGCTCACCAGCGGGGGTCAGGGACACTGAAGCTTTCTTT.

V usage is TRBV29-1 and J usage is TRBJ1-2, with 7 nucleotides matching TRBD1. CDR1 is SQVTM and CDR2 is ANQGSEA in the germline V gene. Trimming took 5 bases from V and 8 from J; bases not matched to a gene: 8. This CDR3 comprises 12 residues. The CDR3 nucleotides read TGCAGCGTTATATCAGGGGGTCTGGGCTACACCTTC. This codes for CSVISGGLGYTF.

The rearrangement links TRBV5-6 to TRBJ1-5; D ambiguous. The germline gives CDR1 SGHDT, CDR2 YYEEEE. Trimming stripped 1 base from V and 6 bases from J, with 5 bases between. The CDR3 runs to 12 residues. CDR3: CASSLRGQPQHF. For the CDR3, the DNA is TGTGCCAGCAGCTTGCGGGGTCAGCCCCAGCATTTT. Full variable domain (rest looked up from reference TRBV5-6 and TRBJ1-5): DAGVTQSPTHLIKTRGQQVTLRCSPKSGHDTVSWYQQALGQGPQFIFQYYEEEERQRGNFPDRFSGHQFPNYSSELNVNALLLGDSALYLCASSLRGQPQHFGDGTRLSIL.

The J gene is TRBJ1-4, the V gene TRBV4-1, with 12 positions matching TRBD1. The CDR3 spans 18 residues. V trimming: 0 bases; J trimming: 2 bases; junction bases outside the gene matches: 4. Germline lookup yields CDR1 MGHRA and CDR2 YSYEKL. CDR3 nucleotide sequence: TGCGCCAGCAGCCAAGAAACGGGACAGGGGGCGACTAATGAAAAACTGTTTTTT. Protein: CASSQETGQGATNEKLFF.

The genes are TRBV15 and TRBJ1-5; tentative D call: TRBD1 (6 bases). The germline gives CDR1 LNHNV, CDR2 YYDKDF (reference sequence). This CDR3 is 16 amino acids long. The V end lost 0 bases, the J end lost 0 bases, and 9 bases lay between the germline ends. CDR3: CATSREDRSSNQPQHF. Here the CDR3 DNA reads TGTGCCACCAGCAGAGAGGACAGATCTAGCAATCAGCCCCAGCATTTT.

The CDR3 DNA sequence: TGCAGCGTTGAAGATTTCGGTGGGGGGAAACTGTTTTTT. It encodes CSVEDFGGGKLFF. The chain uses TRBV29-1 and TRBJ1-4; perhaps TRBD1 as D (5 bases). The V end was cut by 0 bases, the J end by 11 bases, with 13 bases between. Germline CDR1 SQVTM, CDR2 ANQGSEA. This CDR3 is 13 amino acids long.

CDR3 sequence: CASSWGDSSSYNSPLHF. The CDR3 DNA reads TGTGCCAGCAGCTGGGGGGACAGCAGCTCCTATAATTCACCCCTCCACTTT. The chain recombines TRBV7-9 with TRBJ1-6; 7 nucleotides match TRBD1. In germline, CDR1 is SEHNR, CDR2 FQNEAQ (reference sequence). This CDR3 comprises 17 residues. V shed 4 bases and J 0 bases; nucleotides not matched to a gene: 6.

The genes are TRBV6-5 and TRBJ2-7, with TRBD2 matching over 10 bases. Germline values: CDR1 MNHEY, CDR2 SVGAGI. Trimming at V came to 7 bases and at J to 0 bases, leaving 6 bases not matched to a gene. This CDR3 contains 15 residues. CDR3 sequence reads: CASTIAGGFSYEQYF. CDR3 nucleotides: TGTGCCAGCACAATAGCGGGGGGCTTCTCCTACGAGCAGTACTTC.

V and J are TRBV7-2 and TRBJ1-2; 8 positions match TRBD1. Germline V lookup: CDR1 SGHTA, CDR2 FQGNSA. J lost 7 bases, V lost 6 bases, and 7 bases had no gene match. The CDR3 sequence is 13 residues long. Here the CDR3 DNA reads TGTGCCAGCAGTAGACAGGGGAGTGGTGGCTACACCTTC. It is translated as CASSRQGSGGYTF.